The source of this T cell receptor beta chain is a study of Graves' ophthalmopathy and Graves' hyperthyroidism. Study-wide results and limits: Sensitivity reached approximately 89% and specificity approximately 81% for a 13-signature model separating ophthalmopathy from stable hyperthyroidism.

Other autoimmune diseases, uncontrolled infections, pregnancy or lactation ruled patients out of participation. Diagnoses were established from clinical symptoms, serum thyroxine, TRAb, thyroid ultrasound and orbital computed tomography. The authors isolated PBMCs from 8 to 10 ml of fresh peripheral blood. Researchers took RNA transcripts and amplified TCR beta CDR3 regions from them. Second-round multiplex PCR came after a first-round RT-PCR that employed HTBI primers. TCRdb re-derived calls from the multiplex PCR reads in MiXCR, one entry per CDR3 protein. Among about 210,000 distinct CDR3 sequences, roughly 27% were seen once, and the ten largest hold approximately 8.6%. The sample holds many counts of this clonotype. What it binds is unknown. The sample taken for sequencing was peripheral blood. The TCR was taken from a man between 50 and 59 years old with Graves' ophthalmopathy.

The CDR3 nucleotides read TGCAGCGTTGTAGTGAGGGTCGGCTACGAGCAGTACTTC. Residues: CSVVVRVGYEQYF. V is TRBV29-1 and J is TRBJ2-7, with TRBD2 as a possible D gene (5 bases). CDR3 length: 13 amino acids. Trimming took 4 bases from V and 3 from J, leaving 13 bases between them. Germline CDR1 is SQVTM and CDR2 is ANQGSEA.